Sequencing of this T cell receptor (beta chain) was carried out in a study of cytotoxic CD8 clonotypes in ibrutinib-treated CLL. Here immunoSEQ multiplex PCR was the method, and the copy in TCRdb shows in-frame clones only, minus some. The table shows more than 110,000 clones, with approximately 90% occurring only once. Trimming removed 1 base at V and 6 bases at J, with 6 bases between. The germline V gene encodes CDR1 MDHEN and CDR2 SYDVKM. CDR3 length: 12 residues. Sequences were derived from PBMCs, sampled after 12 months of ibrutinib treatment. The clonotype was recovered from a human donor with chronic lymphocytic leukemia. The J gene is TRBJ1-2, the V gene TRBV28, with unresolved D. DNA of the CDR3: TGTGCCAGCAGTTTATATCGAGATGGCTACACCTTC. Its translation: CASSLYRDGYTF.